A single T cell receptor (beta chain) is shown here with its context. The CDR3 runs 13 residues. Germline V gives CDR1 MGHDK, CDR2 SYGVNS. Losses at the gene ends were 7 bases for V and 7 bases for J; bases not matched to a gene: 5. Assay: immunoSEQ multiplex PCR; the TCRdb copy retains only in-frame clones and omits some. In the table there are around 93,000 clones, 82% of which are singletons. The data derive from a study of blood T cell repertoires in COVID-19. Sequenced: peripheral blood. The chain carries TRBV25-1 and TRBJ1-4; TRBD1 aligns across 8 bases. The TCR originated in an elderly man with acute or convalescent COVID-19. In DNA, the CDR3 is TGTGCCAGCAAGGACAGGGTCCTTGAAAAACTGTTTTTT. It codes for CASKDRVLEKLFF. Full variable domain (outside the CDR3, taken from reference TRBV25-1 and TRBJ1-4): EADIYQTPRYLVIGTGKKITLECSQTMGHDKMYWYQQDPGMELHLIHYSYGVNSTEKGDLSSESTVSRIRTEHFPLTLESARPSHTSQYLCASKDRVLEKLFFGSGTQLSVL.